This TCR beta chain was sequenced in a study of T cell responses to AZD1222 COVID-19 vaccine (dated by TCRdb to the early 2020s). For the study in its entirety: TCR sequencing was performed for fewer than 250 trial participants, of whom about 200 were given two doses of AZD1222 and some 26 were given two doses of MenACWY control vaccine. Enrollment into the trials was organized by age into subgroups of 18-55, 56-69 and 70-plus years, and those subgroups contained 148, 28 and 57 TCR-sequenced participants, respectively. Study-level results and caveats: In the small 56-69-year group, the increase in depth fell short of significance, most likely because of low power. The vaccine-associated CD4 TCRs covered the entire spike protein, and the dominant responses fell in regions 160-218 and 743-854. Conclusions about previously exposed vaccinees were limited because only six AZD1222 recipients were SARS-CoV-2 seropositive at baseline. A significant rise in spike-specific TCR breadth and depth was observed after two AZD1222 doses relative to day 0 and relative to MenACWY recipients. Most participants were white British and females outnumbered males, and the authors suggested that clonal diversity may have been underestimated. Reportedly, close to half of the unique spike-specific TCRs recognized epitopes lying outside the regions that are mutated in the B.1.351 and B.1.1.7 variants. No day 14 peak-response samples were available, so repertoires were characterized only after the peak T cell response.

V trim: 1 base; J trim: 2 bases; unmatched bases: 0. The CDR3 runs 15 residues from the cysteine to the phenylalanine. Only the CDR3 portion is preserved as DNA: 45 bases, with reading frame beginning at the first base. The germline V gene (reference sequence) yields SGHNT for CDR1 and YYREEE for CDR2. Reading the label with the study, this specimen's time point is: about 28 days (+/-7) after the second vaccine dose. AZD1222 recipients given second doses at about 4 weeks or at about 12 weeks were pooled, since spike-specific TCR depth and breadth were not found to differ between the two schedules. Samples from vaccinated people were obtained from the UK trials COV001 and COV002, which included a single-blind randomized controlled phase 2/3 trial of AZD1222 (ChAdOx1 nCoV-19) in healthy adults. For TCRbeta chain sequencing, PBMC samples were collected from trial participants at day 0 and at day 28 after the second dose.

The CDR3 regions of human TCRbeta chains were analyzed by immunosequencing. In the source study's methods: TCRs in the repertoires were matched against a reference library of SARS-CoV-2-specific TCRs that had been generated with the MIRA antigen-specificity platform. Breadth was defined as the fraction of unique TCRs that were SARS-CoV-2-associated, and depth was defined as the fraction of total T cells that were SARS-CoV-2-associated. Using the MIRA data, each spike-specific TCR was assigned both to the spike region to which the TCR was reactive and to a CD4 or CD8 class. Log10-transformed breadth and depth values were compared by one-way ANOVA with Sidak's multiple comparisons tests. TCRdb limited this immuneACCESS table to in-frame rearrangements with V and J called. A share of clones is missing; checked studies link under half to unresolved V genes, and the rest is unexplained. The V and J calls and clone size are taken from that table; D and trimming were inferred from the DNA. Present in this sample are some 99,000 clones, roughly 90% of which were seen just once. Approximately 15% of the sample lies in the top ten.

This clone has just a few counts. What antigen it recognizes has not been identified. One base away there is no much larger clone; base qualities are not given. The chain is encoded by TRBV5-4 joined to TRBJ2-6, with 7 bases aligning to TRBD1. Sample: peripheral blood, taken 28 days after the second AZD1222 dose. The sequence was obtained from an adult who received the AZD1222 COVID-19 vaccine. The sequenced DNA is TGTGCCAGCAGCTTGAGGGGGCCTGGGGCCAACGTCCTGACTTTC. Translated, it gives CASSLRGPGANVLTF.